This TCR beta chain was captured in a study of blood T cell repertoires in COVID-19. Looking at the study overall: Nucleic acid was either cDNA or gDNA, and it came from T cells, B-cell-depleted T cells, or PBMCs.

Source study methods: It was from reference gene primer amplification that nucleated cell counts were estimated. Data came from immunoSEQ multiplex PCR; TCRdb stores just in-frame clones and leaves some out. D and trimming were read from the DNA, whereas the V and J calls and clone size are those reported in that table. The data hold 370,000 or so clones, with more than 75% observed a single time. Germline V gene data show CDR1 as GTSNPN and CDR2 as SVGIG (reference sequence). The CDR3 runs to 15 residues. Trimming at V came to 2 bases and at J to 3 bases, leaving 5 bases not matched to a gene. The study recruited people aged roughly 18 to 100 years across about two dozen US areas. Recovered Cohort 3 donors showed two negative PCRs, clearance, or symptom resolution.

The sequence was obtained from a man aged 25-45 years who had recovered from COVID-19. The sequencing sample was made of PBMCs or T cells enriched from blood (not recorded which). The chain carries TRBV30 and TRBJ2-3; 10 positions agree with TRBD2. In DNA form, the CDR3 reads TGTGCCTGGAGTCTTGGAGCGGGGGGGACAGATACGCAGTATTTT. Protein: CAWSLGAGGTDTQYF. Combining the CDR3 with reference TRBV30 and TRBJ2-3 gives the whole variable domain SQTIHQWPATLVQPVGSPLSLECTVEGTSNPNLYWYRQAAGRGLQLLFYSVGIGQISSEVPQNLSASRPQDRQFILSSKKLLLSDSGFYLCAWSLGAGGTDTQYFGPGTRLTVL.